Listed here are 28 T cell receptor beta chains from one sample, sequenced in a study of cytomegalovirus exposure and HLA in healthy donors. Assay used: immunoSEQ multiplex PCR; TCRdb lists only in-frame clones, some missing. The sample yields 140,000 or so clones, approximately 89% seen once. The sample comprised PBMCs. These receptors originate from a man aged 18 to 29 in good health and CMV-seronegative.

This clone was picked up many times. V gene TRBV2 combines with J gene TRBJ2-7, with 7 bases fitting TRBD2. Germline V gene sequence: CDR1 SNHLY, CDR2 FYNNEI. This CDR3 spans 15 amino acids. V lost 8 bases to trimming and J lost 3 bases; unmatched junction nucleotides: 13. The CDR3 DNA sequence: TGTGCCAGCTGGGCCTCCCTAGCGGCCGTCTACGAGCAGTACGTC. It codes for CASWASLAAVYEQYV.

This CDR3 reads CASSPNRGDTQYF. The CDR3 DNA sequence: TGTGCCAGCAGCCCTAACAGGGGAGATACGCAGTATTTT. The V call is TRBV7-8, the J call TRBJ2-3, with TRBD1 identical over 7 bases. Germline V gene sequence: CDR1 SGHVS, CDR2 FQNEAQ. The CDR3 extends over 13 amino acids. J lost 5 bases, V lost 5 bases, and 4 bases had no gene match. Using reference TRBV7-8 and TRBJ2-3 for the parts outside the CDR3, the full variable domain is GAGVSQSPRYKVAKRGQDVALRCDPISGHVSLFWYQQALGQGPEFLTYFQNEAQLDKSGLPSDRFFAERPEGSVSTLKIQRTQQEDSAVYLCASSPNRGDTQYFGPGTRLTVL.

The gene calls are TRBV5-1 and TRBJ2-6, with 8 bases that match TRBD1. Trimming took 4 bases from V and 0 from J; bases not matched to a gene: 15. Per germline, CDR1 SGHRS and CDR2 YFSETQ. This CDR3 region has 20 residues. The CDR3 reads CASSPGSPGQVRSGANVLTF. DNA of the CDR3: TGCGCCAGCAGCCCGGGGTCCCCGGGACAGGTCCGCTCTGGGGCCAACGTCCTGACTTTC.

The chain recombines TRBV30 with TRBJ2-2; 7 positions match TRBD1. The J segment lost 7 bases and the V segment lost 1 base, leaving 9 bases of the junction unmatched. In germline, CDR1 is GTSNPN, CDR2 SVGIG (reference sequence). The CDR3 consists of 15 residues. In nucleotides, the CDR3 is TGTGCCTGGAGTGAGAGGACAGGCCAGGGCGGGGAGCTGTTTTTT. It encodes CAWSERTGQGGELFF.

The chain has TRBV15 and TRBJ1-1; D may be TRBD1 (6 bases). Germline assignment: CDR1 LNHNV and CDR2 YYDKDF (reference sequence). The germline V and J ends were trimmed by 4 bases and 0 bases, with 15 bases remaining between them. The CDR3 runs 16 residues. The CDR3 protein is CATSTTGREVNTEAFF. As DNA, the CDR3 is TGTGCCACCAGCACCACAGGGAGAGAAGTGAACACTGAAGCTTTCTTT.

This clone was seen once. The rearrangement joins TRBV4-3 to TRBJ2-1, with 8 bases fitting TRBD2. The germline V gene encodes CDR1 LGHNA and CDR2 YSLEER. V was clipped by 0 bases and J by 10 bases; unmatched bases: 11. The CDR3 totals 16 residues. The CDR3 region has the DNA TGCGCCAGCAGCCAAGACATGACTAGCGCCCTATGGGAGCAGTTCTTC. This encodes CASSQDMTSALWEQFF.

This clone was detected once. The chain employs TRBV7-9 and TRBJ2-5, with 7 bases fitting TRBD1. Trimming took 6 bases from V and 3 from J; bases not matched to a gene: 7. The CDR3 loop spans 14 amino acids. Looked up from germline, CDR1 is SEHNR and CDR2 is FQNEAQ (reference sequence). In DNA, the CDR3 is TGTGCCAGCAGTCGGACAGGCAGCAAAGAGACCCAGTACTTC. Translated, it gives CASSRTGSKETQYF.

The chain uses TRBV28 and TRBJ2-5; the match to TRBD2 covers 9 bases. CDR1 is MDHEN and CDR2 is SYDVKM in the germline V gene. The CDR3 is 17 amino acids. The trim removed 2 bases at V and 5 bases at J, leaving 12 bases unmatched. Here the CDR3 reads CASSLQAGTSKRETQYF. For the CDR3, the DNA is TGTGCCAGCAGTTTACAGGCGGGGACTAGCAAGCGTGAGACCCAGTACTTC.

This chain joins TRBV19 and TRBJ1-1; D remains unclear. Between the trimmed V and J ends, which lost 4 bases and 1 base, there was a span of 7 bases. The CDR3 totals 13 residues. CDR1 is LNHDA and CDR2 is SQIVND in the germline V gene (reference sequence). For the CDR3, the DNA is TGTGCCAGTAGTACGGGAACGAACACTGAAGCTTTCTTT. As protein: CASSTGTNTEAFF.

The V call is TRBV6-6, the J call TRBJ2-1, with D possibly matching TRBD1 (5 bases). CDR1 and CDR2 from the germline V gene are MNHNY and SVGAGI (reference sequence). V dropped 7 bases and J dropped 5 bases, with 18 bases sitting between them. The CDR3 sequence is 15 residues long. CDR3 sequence (DNA): TGTGCCAGCAAAACTTCATGGGGCAGGGACAATGAGCAGTTCTTC. It yields the protein CASKTSWGRDNEQFF.

CDR3 nucleotide sequence: TGTGCCAGCAGTTCCTCCCCGACAGGACGAAGCACTGAAGCTTTCTTT. As protein: CASSSSPTGRSTEAFF. The chain links TRBV6-5 to TRBJ1-1; D is possibly TRBD1 (6 bases). Trimming shortened V by 4 bases and J by 4 bases, and 19 bases separated the two germline ends. The length of the CDR3 is 16 residues. From germline, CDR1 is MNHEY and CDR2 SVGAGI.

This chain joins TRBV29-1 and TRBJ1-2; D not resolved. Trimming left V 3 bases short and J 3 bases short, with 11 bases between. This CDR3 is 13 amino acids long. Germline lookup yields CDR1 SQVTM and CDR2 ANQGSEA. DNA of the CDR3: TGCAGCGTTGAGAATCCACGGGACTATGGCTACACCTTC. Encoded protein: CSVENPRDYGYTF.

This clone was detected once. The V call is TRBV6-4, the J call TRBJ1-2; no definite D call. V was cut by 0 bases and J by 5 bases, with 13 bases left in between. This CDR3 is built from 15 residues. Germline-derived CDR1 and CDR2 are MRHNA and SNTAGT. CDR3 in DNA: TGTGCCAGCAGTGACTCTGGAGGCAGGCAATATGGCTACACCTTC. It encodes CASSDSGGRQYGYTF.

For the CDR3, the DNA is TGTGCCAGCAGTTTAGGTGCTATCATGACAGATACGCAGTATTTT. This codes for CASSLGAIMTDTQYF. The V and J genes are TRBV27 and TRBJ2-3; D ambiguous. Between the trimmed V and J ends, which lost 2 bases and 3 bases, there was a span of 12 bases. Germline-derived CDR1 and CDR2 are MNHEY and SMNVEV (reference sequence). The CDR3 runs 15 residues.

This chain joins TRBV2 and TRBJ1-1; D is unresolved. V was clipped by 1 base and J by 1 base, with 4 bases between them. The germline gives CDR1 SNHLY, CDR2 FYNNEI. CDR3 size: 13 residues. The CDR3 loop is CASSEDKNTEAFF. Written as DNA, the CDR3 is TGTGCCAGCAGTGAAGACAAGAACACTGAAGCTTTCTTT.

The gene calls are TRBV7-8 and TRBJ1-5; D uncertain. The CDR3 length is 15 residues. The germline V gene has CDR1 SGHVS and CDR2 FQNEAQ. V was trimmed by 6 bases and J by 0 bases, leaving 12 bases between them. CDR3: CASRAEGYSNQPQHF. CDR3 nucleotide sequence: TGTGCCAGCAGAGCAGAGGGTTATAGCAATCAGCCCCAGCATTTT.

With regard to this clone: Other DNA variants within this sample encode the same CDR3. The rearrangement links TRBV7-2 to TRBJ2-5; D is possibly TRBD2 (6 bases). From germline, CDR1 is SGHTA and CDR2 FQGNSA. This CDR3 contains 14 residues. Trimming shortened V by 3 bases and J by 2 bases, and 10 bases separated the two germline ends. The CDR3 coding sequence is TGTGCCAGCAGCTTCCAGGGAGGTCAAGAGACCCAGTACTTC. It yields the protein CASSFQGGQETQYF.

This chain uses TRBV30 with TRBJ2-7; D is undetermined. The V end lost 0 bases, the J end lost 0 bases, and 12 bases lay between the germline ends. From germline, CDR1 is GTSNPN and CDR2 SVGIG (reference sequence). The CDR3 contains 15 residues. CDR3 nucleotides: TGTGCCTGGAGTGTACGCAGGATTAGCTCCTACGAGCAGTACTTC. This gives the protein CAWSVRRISSYEQYF.

This clone was picked up one time. In the same sample, other DNA sequences code for this CDR3. The chain carries TRBV9 and TRBJ1-1; D is ambiguous. The CDR3 extends over 13 amino acids. V was pared by 1 base and J by 2 bases, with 6 bases between. CDR1 SGDLS and CDR2 YYNGEE come from the germline V gene. DNA of the CDR3: TGTGCCAGCAGCGTATCCCAAAACACTGAAGCTTTCTTT. It codes for CASSVSQNTEAFF.

The rearrangement uses TRBV7-9 and TRBJ1-2; maybe TRBD1 (5 bases). Trimming took off 3 bases at V and 8 bases at J, with 19 bases between the two ends. Germline lookup yields CDR1 SEHNR and CDR2 FQNEAQ (reference sequence). The CDR3 sequence is 15 residues long. CDR3 DNA: TGTGCCAGCAGCTTTCTCCACAGGCTCCCTCTGGGCTACACCTTC. Translating it yields CASSFLHRLPLGYTF.

The table lists this clone with a count of one. This chain joins TRBV7-6 and TRBJ2-1, with TRBD1 matching 8 bases. CDR1 is SGHVS and CDR2 is FNYEAQ in the germline V gene. The V segment lost 5 bases and the J segment 7 bases; nucleotides outside the gene matches: 13. There are 16 residues in the CDR3. The CDR3: CASSTRTGSSLNEQFF. The CDR3 DNA reads as TGTGCCAGCAGCACCCGGACAGGGAGTTCTTTGAATGAGCAGTTCTTC.

The V call is TRBV28, the J call TRBJ1-2; maybe TRBD1 (6 bases). V dropped 7 bases and J dropped 3 bases, with 33 bases sitting between them. This CDR3 comprises 20 residues. CDR1 is MDHEN and CDR2 is SYDVKM in the germline V gene. For the CDR3, the DNA is TGTGCCAGCACCGTTCCGCTGGGGCGGTCGGACAGCTTAGGGGACTATGGCTACACCTTC. Translating it yields CASTVPLGRSDSLGDYGYTF.

This clone turned up a few times. The V and J genes are TRBV19 and TRBJ2-2; the D gene is possibly TRBD2 (7 bases). CDR1 and CDR2 from the germline V gene are LNHDA and SQIVND (reference sequence). V shed 3 bases and J shed 4 bases, with 15 bases lying between them. The length of the CDR3 is 16 residues. The CDR3 is CASSIWRGPRTGELFF. DNA for the CDR3: TGTGCCAGTAGTATCTGGCGGGGGCCCCGCACCGGGGAGCTGTTTTTT.

V and J are TRBV6-1 and TRBJ2-7; perhaps TRBD2 as D (6 bases). This CDR3 is 12 amino acids long. V shed 5 bases and J shed 4 bases, with 9 bases lying between them. CDR1 and CDR2 from the germline V gene are MNHNS and SASEGT. The CDR3, as DNA: TGTGCCAGCAGTTCGGGGGTGTACGAGCAGTACTTC. Amino acid sequence: CASSSGVYEQYF.

This chain links TRBV2 with TRBJ2-1; D unresolved. This CDR3 is built from 12 residues. Germline V gives CDR1 SNHLY, CDR2 FYNNEI. The V and J ends lost 6 bases and 9 bases respectively, with 12 bases between them. This chain's CDR3 is CASRGPSGEQFF. Here the CDR3 DNA reads TGTGCCAGCAGGGGCCCGAGTGGTGAGCAGTTCTTC.

The DNA of the CDR3 is TGCGCCAGCAGCCAAGGAACTAGCGGGGGGGCGAGCACCGGGGAGCTGTTTTTT. Protein product: CASSQGTSGGASTGELFF. V and J are TRBV4-1 and TRBJ2-2; 13 bases are a match to TRBD2. The CDR3 sequence is 18 residues long. Germline CDR1 is MGHRA and CDR2 is YSYEKL. V shed 1 base and J 4 bases; nucleotides not matched to a gene: 6.

V is TRBV7-9 and J is TRBJ2-5; a possible D gene is TRBD1 (5 bases). The germline V gene has CDR1 SEHNR and CDR2 FQNEAQ (reference sequence). Trimming stripped 5 bases from V and 4 bases from J, with 14 bases between. The CDR3 is 14 amino acids. In nucleotides, the CDR3 is TGTGCCAGCAGCGCGCAGGGCCGTAGAGAGACCCAGTACTTC. Translated: CASSAQGRRETQYF.

This clone was seen just once. The V and J genes are TRBV19 and TRBJ1-5; no firm D call. This CDR3 has 14 residues. Germline CDR1 reads LNHDA; CDR2 reads SQIVND (reference sequence). V lost 7 bases and J 6 bases, leaving 16 bases between the germline ends. The CDR3 coding sequence is TGTGCCAGTACACCTGGAGGCTTAAGTCAGCCCCAGCATTTT. It is translated as CASTPGGLSQPQHF.